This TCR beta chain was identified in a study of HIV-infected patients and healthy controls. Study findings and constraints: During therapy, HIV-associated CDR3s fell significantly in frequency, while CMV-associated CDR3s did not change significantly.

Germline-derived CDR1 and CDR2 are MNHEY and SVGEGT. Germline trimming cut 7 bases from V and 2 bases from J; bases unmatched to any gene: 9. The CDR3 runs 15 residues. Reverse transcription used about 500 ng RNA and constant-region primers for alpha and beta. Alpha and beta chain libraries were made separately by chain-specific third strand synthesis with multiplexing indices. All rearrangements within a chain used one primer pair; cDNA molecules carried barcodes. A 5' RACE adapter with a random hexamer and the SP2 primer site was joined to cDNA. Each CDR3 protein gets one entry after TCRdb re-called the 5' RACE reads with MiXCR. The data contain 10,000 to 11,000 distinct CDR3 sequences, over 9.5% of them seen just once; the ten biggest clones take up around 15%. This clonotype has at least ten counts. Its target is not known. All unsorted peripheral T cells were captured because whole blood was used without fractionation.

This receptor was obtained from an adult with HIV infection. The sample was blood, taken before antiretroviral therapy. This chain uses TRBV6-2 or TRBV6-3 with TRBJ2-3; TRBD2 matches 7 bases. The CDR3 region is CASTPSLATTDTQYF. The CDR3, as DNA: TGTGCCAGCACCCCGTCACTAGCGACCACAGATACGCAGTATTTT.